The 27 T cell receptor beta chains below all came from one sample that was sequenced in a study of T cell repertoires in cytomegalovirus infection. MiXCR was run by TCRdb on the reads, yielding one entry per CDR3 protein. The sample lists some 180,000 distinct CDR3 sequences, roughly 17% occurring once. Specimen: CD8+ T cells from PBMCs. These receptors came from a human donor in good health (CMV status not recorded). Some clones in this sample may be carry-over from other donors' samples.

The CDR3 DNA follows: TGTGCCACCTCCGGCAGGTTGGAGCCCCAGCATTTT. This sequence encodes CATSGRLEPQHF. The chain has TRBV15 and TRBJ1-5; D unresolved. Germline CDR1 and CDR2: LNHNV and YYDKDF (reference sequence). The ends were cut back, 8 bases at V and 8 bases at J, with 13 bases in the middle. The CDR3 extends over 12 amino acids.

This clonotype showed up just a few times. The rearrangement links TRBV7-2 to TRBJ2-1; no definite D call. Germline CDR1 SGHTA, CDR2 FQGNSA. This CDR3 has 15 residues. V lost 1 base and J 7 bases, leaving 14 bases between the germline ends. Written as DNA, the CDR3 is TGTGCCAGCAGCTTAGTCCCCTCGTTGGTGAATGAGCAGTTCTTC. Its translation: CASSLVPSLVNEQFF.

This clonotype appeared a few times. The V and J genes are TRBV7-2 and TRBJ2-1, with D perhaps TRBD2 (6 bases). The CDR3 contains 17 residues. The germline V and J ends were trimmed by 5 bases and 0 bases, with 17 bases remaining between them. Per germline, CDR1 SGHTA and CDR2 FQGNSA. The CDR3 region is CASSLRDFPSSYNEQFF. CDR3 sequence (DNA): TGTGCCAGCAGCCTAAGGGACTTCCCGAGCTCCTACAATGAGCAGTTCTTC.

This chain uses TRBV12-3 or TRBV12-4 with TRBJ2-6; perhaps TRBD1 as D (6 bases). The CDR3 consists of 17 residues. With 5 bases removed from V and 1 base from J, the gap between germline ends came to 15 bases. The CDR3 bases are TGTGCCAGCAGTCTCATGGGGGCGCGGTCTGGGGCCAACGTCCTGACTTTC. This sequence encodes CASSLMGARSGANVLTF.

CDR3 in DNA: TGTGCCAGCAGTTATCGGACAGGGGGCGAGGTCACTGAAGCTTTCTTT. Its translation: CASSYRTGGEVTEAFF. The chain is built from TRBV6-2 or TRBV6-3 and TRBJ1-1; TRBD1 agrees at 11 bases. The V and J ends lost 3 bases and 4 bases, in that order; junction bases with no gene match: 7. Germline V lookup: CDR1 MNHEY, CDR2 SVGEGT. The CDR3 sequence is 16 residues long.

The gene calls are TRBV13 and TRBJ2-3, with D possibly being TRBD2 (5 bases). V was trimmed by 5 bases and J by 6 bases, leaving 15 bases between them. CDR3 length: 14 residues. The germline V gene has CDR1 PRHDT and CDR2 FYEKMQ (reference sequence). DNA of the CDR3: TGTGCCAGCAGCCTATCTGAATTAGCGGATACGCAGTATTTT. It yields the protein CASSLSELADTQYF.

This clonotype occurred a few times. V and J are TRBV7-6 and TRBJ2-1; 13 bases align to TRBD2. The junction had 1 base not matched to a gene; V was cut back by 1 base and J by 10 bases. This CDR3 spans 14 amino acids. CDR1 SGHVS and CDR2 FNYEAQ come from the germline V gene. As DNA, the CDR3 is TGTGCCAGCAGCTTAGGGGGACTAGCGGGGGAGCAGTTCTTC. This sequence encodes CASSLGGLAGEQFF.

V and J are TRBV12-3 or TRBV12-4 and TRBJ2-7, with 12 nucleotides matching TRBD2. Losses at the gene ends were 6 bases for V and 4 bases for J; bases not matched to a gene: 7. The CDR3 contains 15 residues. CDR3 nucleotides: TGTGCCAGCAGCTTGGGGACTAGCGGGCCATACGAGCAGTACTTC. Protein product: CASSLGTSGPYEQYF.

This clonotype appeared a few times. The rearrangement joins TRBV6-2 or TRBV6-3 to TRBJ2-5; D gene uncertain. This CDR3 region has 14 residues. Germline V lookup: CDR1 MNHEY, CDR2 SVGEGT. V was clipped by 3 bases and J by 2 bases, with 10 bases between them. CDR3 in DNA: TGTGCCAGCAGTTATAGGCTTACTCAAGAGACCCAGTACTTC. It specifies CASSYRLTQETQYF.

This clonotype occurred a few times. The chain links TRBV20-1 to TRBJ1-5; D is undetermined. The CDR3 has 13 residues. Trimming removed 0 bases from V and 0 bases from J, with 3 bases in between. The germline V gene has CDR1 DFQATT and CDR2 SNEGSKA (reference sequence). CDR3 amino acids: CSARDDSNQPQHF. Here the CDR3 DNA reads TGCAGTGCTAGAGATGATAGCAATCAGCCCCAGCATTTT.

This clonotype has only a few counts. The V gene is TRBV20-1, the J gene TRBJ1-2; D possibly corresponds to TRBD1 (5 bases). The CDR3 is 16 amino acids. In germline, CDR1 is DFQATT, CDR2 SNEGSKA (reference sequence). The ends were cut back, 0 bases at V and 5 bases at J, with 19 bases in the middle. The CDR3 region is CSARDPQGGELYGYTF. DNA of the CDR3: TGCAGTGCTAGAGACCCTCAGGGAGGCGAACTTTATGGCTACACCTTC.

The chain is built from TRBV2 and TRBJ2-2; D is uncertain. With 10 bases removed from V and 0 bases from J, the gap between germline ends came to 15 bases. This CDR3 comprises 15 residues. Germline assignment: CDR1 SNHLY and CDR2 FYNNEI. Here the CDR3 DNA reads TGTGCCACCCTCGCCCGTGGTTCGAACACCGGGGAGCTGTTTTTT. It codes for CATLARGSNTGELFF. Looking up the rest from reference TRBV2 and TRBJ2-2 gives the full variable domain: EPEVTQTPSHQVTQMGQEVILRCVPISNHLYFYWYRQILGQKVEFLVSFYNNEISEKSEIFDDQFSVERPDGSNFTLKIRSTKLEDSAMYFCATLARGSNTGELFFGEGSRLTVL.

Here the CDR3 DNA reads TGCGCCAGCAGAGGAGAGCGGGGGGGCCGAGAGACCCAGTACTTC. Protein sequence: CASRGERGGRETQYF. J is TRBJ2-5 and V is TRBV4-1, with TRBD2 matching 10 bases. The CDR3 covers 15 residues. Germline trimming cut 6 bases from V and 4 bases from J; bases unmatched to any gene: 8. The germline gives CDR1 MGHRA, CDR2 YSYEKL.

This rearrangement joins TRBV4-1 to TRBJ1-1; D call uncertain. Germline V lookup: CDR1 MGHRA, CDR2 YSYEKL. Trimming cost V 3 bases and J 5 bases, with 13 bases left between them. The CDR3 totals 14 residues. The CDR3, as DNA: TGCGCCAGCAGCCATCCGGGTGGGAGAACTGAAGCTTTCTTT. Translated: CASSHPGGRTEAFF.

This clonotype has just a few counts. The genes are TRBV7-9 and TRBJ2-1; D not resolved. Deletions cut 5 bases from V and 6 bases from J, with 11 bases between. The CDR3 has 13 amino acids. CDR1 is SEHNR, CDR2 FQNEAQ, per germline (reference sequence). The CDR3, as DNA: TGTGCCAGCAGCCAAGCCCCCGGCAATGAGCAGTTCTTC. Protein product: CASSQAPGNEQFF.

The chain has TRBV2 and TRBJ2-2, with D unresolved. Germline V gene lookup returns CDR1 SNHLY and CDR2 FYNNEI. This CDR3 has 14 residues. V lost 8 bases, J lost 4 bases, and 14 bases lay in between. The CDR3 here is CASPVKGATGELFF. In DNA form, the CDR3 reads TGTGCCAGCCCGGTTAAGGGCGCCACCGGGGAGCTGTTTTTT. Variable domain in full (rest from reference TRBV2 and TRBJ2-2): EPEVTQTPSHQVTQMGQEVILRCVPISNHLYFYWYRQILGQKVEFLVSFYNNEISEKSEIFDDQFSVERPDGSNFTLKIRSTKLEDSAMYFCASPVKGATGELFFGEGSRLTVL.

The sample holds one count of this clonotype. The rearrangement links TRBV2 to TRBJ2-1; the D gene could be TRBD1 or TRBD2 (6 bases each). Germline CDR1 reads SNHLY; CDR2 reads FYNNEI. V gave up 7 bases and J gave up 6 bases, with 13 bases separating them. This CDR3 is built from 13 residues. The CDR3 sequence: CASTGGISNEQFF. In DNA form, the CDR3 reads TGTGCCAGCACCGGGGGCATCAGCAATGAGCAGTTCTTC.

The V and J genes are TRBV6-2 or TRBV6-3 and TRBJ2-1, with 7 bases lining up with TRBD2. V lost 10 bases to trimming and J lost 7 bases; unmatched junction nucleotides: 10. CDR1 is MNHEY and CDR2 is SVGEGT in the germline V gene. The CDR3 spans 13 residues. CDR3: CATTPTSSNEQFF. The CDR3, as DNA: TGTGCCACTACGCCGACTAGCAGTAATGAGCAGTTCTTC.

The chain recombines TRBV9 with TRBJ2-3, with 14 bases lining up with TRBD2. This CDR3 contains 17 residues. J was trimmed by 5 bases and V by 3 bases; bases with no gene match: 8. Germline CDR1 reads SGDLS; CDR2 reads YYNGEE. This CDR3 is CASSAGLAGAPGDTQYF. Here the CDR3 DNA reads TGTGCCAGCAGCGCGGGACTAGCGGGGGCCCCTGGAGATACGCAGTATTTT.

There are a few counts of this clonotype. The chain joins TRBV19 to TRBJ1-5, with 7 bases aligning to TRBD1. CDR3 size: 16 residues. J was trimmed by 0 bases and V by 4 bases; bases with no gene match: 6. The germline V gene has CDR1 LNHDA and CDR2 SQIVND (reference sequence). The CDR3 spells CASSTRDRDSNQPQHF. Written as DNA, the CDR3 is TGTGCCAGTAGTACACGAGACAGGGATAGCAATCAGCCCCAGCATTTT.

The chain couples TRBV5-6 to TRBJ2-4; perhaps TRBD2 as D (7 bases). Germline CDR1 reads SGHDT; CDR2 reads YYEEEE. The CDR3 contains 13 residues. With 0 bases removed from V and 8 bases from J, the gap between germline ends came to 9 bases. DNA of the CDR3: TGTGCCAGCAGCTTGGGCGGGGGCGACATTCAGTACTTC. Translated: CASSLGGGDIQYF.

In its sample, this clonotype was seen a few times. This sequence joins TRBV7-2 and TRBJ2-7, with D tentatively TRBD1 or TRBD2 (5 bases each). V was clipped by 4 bases and J by 3 bases, with 13 bases between them. The CDR3 is 14 amino acids. Germline values: CDR1 SGHTA, CDR2 FQGNSA. The CDR3, as DNA: TGTGCCAGCAGCTACCGGGACGGCTACTACGAGCAGTACTTC. The encoded protein is CASSYRDGYYEQYF.

This chain links TRBV6-2 or TRBV6-3 with TRBJ2-7, with unresolved D. Germline CDR1 reads MNHEY; CDR2 reads SVGEGT. CDR3 length: 11 amino acids. Trimming took 6 bases from V and 2 from J, leaving 5 bases between them. This CDR3 reads CASRTAYEQYF. The DNA of the CDR3 is TGTGCCAGCAGGACCGCCTACGAGCAGTACTTC.

This chain connects TRBV4-1 to TRBJ1-5; tentative D call: TRBD1 (5 bases). Germline-derived CDR1 and CDR2 are MGHRA and YSYEKL. This CDR3 comprises 16 residues. V was trimmed by 0 bases and J by 3 bases, leaving 12 bases between them. CDR3 in DNA: TGCGCCAGCAGCCAAGAAGGGCAGGGCCCCAATCAGCCCCAGCATTTT. Protein sequence: CASSQEGQGPNQPQHF.

V gene TRBV6-2 or TRBV6-3 combines with J gene TRBJ1-1; D remains ambiguous. The CDR3 consists of 12 residues. Germline CDR1 and CDR2: MNHEY and SVGEGT. V was shortened by 5 bases and J by 5 bases, with 9 bases between the two germline ends. For the CDR3, the DNA is TGTGCCAGCAGTCTTATGTTGACTGAAGCTTTCTTT. Translated, it gives CASSLMLTEAFF.

This clonotype was recorded a few times. The genes are TRBV14 and TRBJ1-2; no firm D call. CDR3 size: 13 residues. The germline V and J ends were trimmed by 5 bases and 8 bases, with 15 bases remaining between them. The V gene's germline CDR1 is SGHDN and CDR2 FVKESK. The CDR3 region is CASSLVSLLGYTF. The DNA for the CDR3 is TGTGCCAGCAGCTTGGTATCCCTCCTGGGCTACACCTTC.

CDR3 region: CASSPFRGKNTGELFF. CDR3 sequence (DNA): TGTGCCAGCAGTCCTTTTCGGGGGAAGAACACCGGGGAGCTGTTTTTT. This chain joins TRBV12-3 or TRBV12-4 and TRBJ2-2; D might be TRBD2 (6 bases). The CDR3 consists of 16 residues. Deletions cut 5 bases from V and 1 base from J, with 14 bases between.